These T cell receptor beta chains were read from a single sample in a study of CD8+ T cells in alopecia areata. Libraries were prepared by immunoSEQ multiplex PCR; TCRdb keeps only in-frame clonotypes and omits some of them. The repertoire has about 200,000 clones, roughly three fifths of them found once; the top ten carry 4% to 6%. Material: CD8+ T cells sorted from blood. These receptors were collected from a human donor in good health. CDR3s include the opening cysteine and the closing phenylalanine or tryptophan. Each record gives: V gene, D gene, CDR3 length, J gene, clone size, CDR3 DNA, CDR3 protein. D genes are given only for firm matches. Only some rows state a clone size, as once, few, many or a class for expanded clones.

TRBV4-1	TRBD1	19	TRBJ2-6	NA	TGCGCCAGCAGCCAATTCACTTGGACAGGGTCGTCGGGGGCCAACGTCCTGACTTTC	CASSQFTWTGSSGANVLTF
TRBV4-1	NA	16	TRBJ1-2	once	TGCGCCAGCAGCCAAGATTTCAAGGGCTACCCCCAAGGCTACACCTTC	CASSQDFKGYPQGYTF
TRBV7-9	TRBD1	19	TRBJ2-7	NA	TGTGCCAGCAGCTTAGGACGGGACAGGGACGGTAGGCCATCCTACGAGCAGTACTTC	CASSLGRDRDGRPSYEQYF
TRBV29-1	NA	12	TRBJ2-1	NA	TGCAGCTTAGGGGGGGTCTACAATGAGCAGTTCTTC	CSLGGVYNEQFF
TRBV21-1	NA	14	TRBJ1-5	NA	TGTGCCAGCAGCAGCAGACAGCTCAATCAGCCCCAGCATTTT	CASSSRQLNQPQHF
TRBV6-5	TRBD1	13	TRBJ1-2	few	TGTGCCAGCAGTTACGGACAGGGTGAGGGCTACACCTTC	CASSYGQGEGYTF
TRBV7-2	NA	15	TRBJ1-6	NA	TGTGCCAGCAGCTTTCTTGTTGGGGCGGAATCACCCCTCCACTTT	CASSFLVGAESPLHF
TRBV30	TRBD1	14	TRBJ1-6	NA	TGTGCCTGGAGTCCGGGACAGGGGGAATCACCCCTCCACTTT	CAWSPGQGESPLHF
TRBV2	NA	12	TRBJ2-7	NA	TGTGCCAGCAGTGCCCGAGCTCCCGGGCAGTACTTC	CASSARAPGQYF
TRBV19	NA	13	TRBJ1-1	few	TGTGCCAGTAGTATGGAGTCAGGCGGTTGGGCTTTCTTT	CASSMESGGWAFF